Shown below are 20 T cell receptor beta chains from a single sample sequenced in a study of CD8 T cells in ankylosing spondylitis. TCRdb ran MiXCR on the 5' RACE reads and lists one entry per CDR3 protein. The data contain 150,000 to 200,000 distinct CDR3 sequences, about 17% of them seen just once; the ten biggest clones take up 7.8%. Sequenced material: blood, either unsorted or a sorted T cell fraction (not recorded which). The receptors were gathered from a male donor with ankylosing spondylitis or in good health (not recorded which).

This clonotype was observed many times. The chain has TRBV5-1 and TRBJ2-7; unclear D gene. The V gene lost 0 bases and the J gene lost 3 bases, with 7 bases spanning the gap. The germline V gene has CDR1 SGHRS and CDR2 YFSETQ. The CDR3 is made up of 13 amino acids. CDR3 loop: CASSLVGSYEQYF. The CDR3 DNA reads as TGCGCCAGCAGCTTGGTTGGCAGCTACGAGCAGTACTTC. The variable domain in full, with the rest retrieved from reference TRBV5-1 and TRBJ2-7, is KAGVTQTPRYLIKTRGQQVTLSCSPISGHRSVSWYQQTPGQGLQFLFEYFSETQRNKGNFPGRFSGRQFSNSRSEMNVSTLELGDSALYLCASSLVGSYEQYFGPGTRLTVT.

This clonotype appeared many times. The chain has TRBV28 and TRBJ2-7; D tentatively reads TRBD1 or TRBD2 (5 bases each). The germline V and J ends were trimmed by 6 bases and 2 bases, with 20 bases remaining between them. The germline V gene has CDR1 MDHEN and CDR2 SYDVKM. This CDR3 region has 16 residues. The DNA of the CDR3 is TGTGCCAGCAGGGGCCCGGGGCCCGATGATGCCTACGAGCAGTACTTC. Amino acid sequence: CASRGPGPDDAYEQYF.

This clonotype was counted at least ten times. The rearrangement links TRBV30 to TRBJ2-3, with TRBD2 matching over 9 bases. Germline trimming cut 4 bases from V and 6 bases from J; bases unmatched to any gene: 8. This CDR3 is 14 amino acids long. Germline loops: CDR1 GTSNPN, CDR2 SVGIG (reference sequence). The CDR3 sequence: CAWNRLAEVDTQYF. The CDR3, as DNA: TGTGCCTGGAACCGACTAGCGGAAGTGGATACGCAGTATTTT.

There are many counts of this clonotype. As DNA, the CDR3 is TGTGCCAGCAGCCCTCGGCAAGGTAGCACAGATACGCAGTATTTT. This codes for CASSPRQGSTDTQYF. J is TRBJ2-3 and V is TRBV12-3 or TRBV12-4; unclear D gene. The length of the CDR3 is 15 residues. Trimming removed 6 bases from V and 0 bases from J, with 13 bases in between.

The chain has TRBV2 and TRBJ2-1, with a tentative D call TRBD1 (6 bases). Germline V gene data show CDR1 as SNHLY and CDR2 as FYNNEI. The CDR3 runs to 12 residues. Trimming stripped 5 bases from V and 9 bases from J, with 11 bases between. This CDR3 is CASSLQGVEQFF. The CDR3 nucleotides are TGTGCCAGCAGTCTACAGGGTGTTGAGCAGTTCTTC.

This CDR3 reads CASSSPGGTQYF. As DNA, the CDR3 is TGTGCCAGCAGTTCCCCGGGCGGGACCCAGTACTTC. The V call is TRBV12-3 or TRBV12-4, the J call TRBJ2-5; D remains ambiguous. The CDR3 totals 12 residues. V lost 4 bases and J 7 bases, leaving 10 bases between the germline ends.

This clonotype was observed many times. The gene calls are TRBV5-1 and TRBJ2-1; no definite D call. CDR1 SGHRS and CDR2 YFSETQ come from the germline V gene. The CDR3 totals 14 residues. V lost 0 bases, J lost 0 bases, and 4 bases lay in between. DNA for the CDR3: TGCGCCAGCAGCTTGGGGGTCTCCTACAATGAGCAGTTCTTC. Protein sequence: CASSLGVSYNEQFF.

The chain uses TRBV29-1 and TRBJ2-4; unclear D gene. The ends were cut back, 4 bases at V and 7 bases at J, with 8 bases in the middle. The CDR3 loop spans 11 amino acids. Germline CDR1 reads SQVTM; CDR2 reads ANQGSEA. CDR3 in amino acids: CSVGTMNIQYF. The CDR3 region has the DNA TGCAGCGTTGGGACCATGAACATTCAGTACTTC.

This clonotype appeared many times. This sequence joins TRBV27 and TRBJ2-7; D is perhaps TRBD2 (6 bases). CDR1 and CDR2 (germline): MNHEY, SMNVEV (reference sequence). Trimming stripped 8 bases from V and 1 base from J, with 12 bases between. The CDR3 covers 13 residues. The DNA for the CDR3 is TGTGCCAGCCACCGGGACTCATCCTACGAGCAGTACTTC. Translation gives CASHRDSSYEQYF.

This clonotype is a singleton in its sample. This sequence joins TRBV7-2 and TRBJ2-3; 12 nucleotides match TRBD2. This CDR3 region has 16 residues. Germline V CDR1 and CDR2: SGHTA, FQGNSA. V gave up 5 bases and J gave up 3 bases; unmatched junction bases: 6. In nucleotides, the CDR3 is TGTGCCAGCAGCCCGGGACTAGCGGGCGTAACAGATACGCAGTATTTT. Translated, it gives CASSPGLAGVTDTQYF. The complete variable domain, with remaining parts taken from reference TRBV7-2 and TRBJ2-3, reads GAGVSQSPSNKVTEKGKDVELRCDPISGHTALYWYRQSLGQGLEFLIYFQGNSAPDKSGLPSDRFSAERTGGSVSTLTIQRTQQEDSAVYLCASSPGLAGVTDTQYFGPGTRLTVL.

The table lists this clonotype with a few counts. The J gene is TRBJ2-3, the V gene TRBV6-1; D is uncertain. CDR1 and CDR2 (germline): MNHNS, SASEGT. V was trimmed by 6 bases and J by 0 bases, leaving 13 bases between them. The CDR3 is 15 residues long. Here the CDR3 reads CASRARTSSTDTQYF. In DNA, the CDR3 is TGTGCCAGCAGAGCCCGTACTTCTAGCACAGATACGCAGTATTTT.

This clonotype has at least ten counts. The CDR3 bases are TGTGCCAGCAGCTGGAGGGGGGAATCTAGCACAGATACGCAGTATTTT. Protein product: CASSWRGESSTDTQYF. This chain links TRBV5-5 with TRBJ2-3; D tentatively fits TRBD1 or TRBD2 (6 bases each). CDR3 length equals 16 residues. The V gene's germline CDR1 is SGHKS and CDR2 YYEKEE (reference sequence). Trimming took 3 bases from V and 0 from J, leaving 14 bases between them.

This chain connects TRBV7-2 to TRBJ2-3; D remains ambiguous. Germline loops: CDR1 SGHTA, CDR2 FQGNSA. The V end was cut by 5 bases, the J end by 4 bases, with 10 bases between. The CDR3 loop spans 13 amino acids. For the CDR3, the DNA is TGTGCCAGCAGCCCCCCGGTCTCAGATACGCAGTATTTT. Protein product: CASSPPVSDTQYF.

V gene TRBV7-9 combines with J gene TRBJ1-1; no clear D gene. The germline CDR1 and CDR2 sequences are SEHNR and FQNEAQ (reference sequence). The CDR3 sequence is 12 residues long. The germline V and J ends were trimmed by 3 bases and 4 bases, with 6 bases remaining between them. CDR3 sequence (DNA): TGTGCCAGCAGCTTCGGGGTCACTGAAGCTTTCTTT. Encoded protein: CASSFGVTEAFF.

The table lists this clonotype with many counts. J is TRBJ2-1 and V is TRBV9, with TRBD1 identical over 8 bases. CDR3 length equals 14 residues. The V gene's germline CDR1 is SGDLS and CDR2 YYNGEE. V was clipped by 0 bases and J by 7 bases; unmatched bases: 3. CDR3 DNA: TGTGCCAGCAGCGTAGGCGACAGGGGTAATGAGCAGTTCTTC. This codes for CASSVGDRGNEQFF. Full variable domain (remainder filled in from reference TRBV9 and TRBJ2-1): DSGVTQTPKHLITATGQRVTLRCSPRSGDLSVYWYQQSLDQGLQFLIQYYNGEERAKGNILERFSAQQFPDLHSELNLSSLELGDSALYFCASSVGDRGNEQFFGPGTRLTVL.

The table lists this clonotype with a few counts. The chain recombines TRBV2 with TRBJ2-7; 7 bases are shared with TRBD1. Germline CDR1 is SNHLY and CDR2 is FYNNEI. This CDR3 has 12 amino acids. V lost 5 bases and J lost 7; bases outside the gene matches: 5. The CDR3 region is CASSKTGREQYF. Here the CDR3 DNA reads TGTGCCAGCAGTAAGACAGGGCGGGAGCAGTACTTC.

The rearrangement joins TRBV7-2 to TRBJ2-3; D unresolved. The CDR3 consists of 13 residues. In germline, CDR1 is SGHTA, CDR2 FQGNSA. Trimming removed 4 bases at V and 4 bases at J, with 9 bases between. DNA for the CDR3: TGTGCCAGCAGCTCCCAGGACGCAGATACGCAGTATTTT. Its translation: CASSSQDADTQYF.

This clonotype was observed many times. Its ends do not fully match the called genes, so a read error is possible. The CDR3 reads CASSRQNSNTGELFF. The CDR3 DNA reads TGTGCCAGTTCACGACAAAACTCGAACACCGGGGAGCTATTTTTT. The chain uses TRBV19 and TRBJ2-2; D is perhaps TRBD2 (5 bases). The CDR3 consists of 15 residues. The V gene's germline CDR1 is LNHDA and CDR2 SQIVND (reference sequence).

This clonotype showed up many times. The CDR3: CASSWPGQGALGANVLTF. The CDR3 coding sequence is TGTGCCAGCAGCTGGCCGGGACAGGGGGCGCTCGGGGCCAACGTCCTGACTTTC. J is TRBJ2-6 and V is TRBV5-6, with 12 nucleotides matching TRBD1. Unmatched junction bases numbered 8, after V lost 3 bases and J lost 4 bases. This CDR3 is built from 18 residues. In germline, CDR1 is SGHDT, CDR2 YYEEEE.

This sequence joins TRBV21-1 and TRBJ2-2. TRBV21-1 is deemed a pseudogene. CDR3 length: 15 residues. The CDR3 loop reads CASRKAGSNTGELFF. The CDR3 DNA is TGTGCCAGCAGGAAAGCGGGGTCGAACACCGGGGAGCTGTTTTTT.